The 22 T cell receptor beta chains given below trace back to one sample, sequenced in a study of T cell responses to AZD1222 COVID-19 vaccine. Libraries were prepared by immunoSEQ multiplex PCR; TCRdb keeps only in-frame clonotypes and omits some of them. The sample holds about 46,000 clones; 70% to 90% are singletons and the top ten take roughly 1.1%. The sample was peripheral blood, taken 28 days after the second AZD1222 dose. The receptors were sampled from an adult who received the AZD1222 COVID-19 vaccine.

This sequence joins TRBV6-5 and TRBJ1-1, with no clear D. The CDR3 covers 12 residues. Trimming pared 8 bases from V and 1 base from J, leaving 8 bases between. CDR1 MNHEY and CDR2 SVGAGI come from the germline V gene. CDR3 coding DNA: TGTGCCAGCCGGGGAGGGAACACTGAAGCTTTCTTT. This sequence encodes CASRGGNTEAFF.

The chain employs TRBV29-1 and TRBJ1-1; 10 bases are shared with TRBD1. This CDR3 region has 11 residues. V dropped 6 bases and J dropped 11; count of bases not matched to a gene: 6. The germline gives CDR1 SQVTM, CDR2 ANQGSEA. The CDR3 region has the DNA TGCAGCGTGGCCGACAGGGGGCGGGCTTTCTTT. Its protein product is CSVADRGRAFF.

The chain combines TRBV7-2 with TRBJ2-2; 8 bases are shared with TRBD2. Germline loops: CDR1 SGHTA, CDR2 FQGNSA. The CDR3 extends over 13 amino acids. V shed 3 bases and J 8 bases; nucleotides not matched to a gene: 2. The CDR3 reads CASSFGGRGELFF. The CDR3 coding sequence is TGTGCCAGCAGCTTTGGCGGGAGGGGGGAGCTGTTTTTT. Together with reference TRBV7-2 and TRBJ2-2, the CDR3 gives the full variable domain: GAGVSQSPSNKVTEKGKDVELRCDPISGHTALYWYRQSLGQGLEFLIYFQGNSAPDKSGLPSDRFSAERTGGSVSTLTIQRTQQEDSAVYLCASSFGGRGELFFGEGSRLTVL.

In nucleotides, the CDR3 is TGTGCCAGCAGGCTCCAGGGGGGATCCTCCTACGAGCAGTACTTC. Its protein is CASRLQGGSSYEQYF. This chain connects TRBV3-1 (or the pseudogene TRBV3-2) to TRBJ2-7; D is perhaps TRBD1 (7 bases). Trimming removed 6 bases from V and 0 bases from J, with 15 bases in between. The CDR3 covers 15 residues. The V gene's germline CDR1 is LGHDT and CDR2 YNNKEL (reference sequence).

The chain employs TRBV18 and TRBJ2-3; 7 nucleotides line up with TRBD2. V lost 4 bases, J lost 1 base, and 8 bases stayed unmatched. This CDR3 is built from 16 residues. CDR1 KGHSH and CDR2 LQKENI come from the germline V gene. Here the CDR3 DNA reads TGTGCCAGCTCACTCTTGACGGGAGGTGGCACAGATACGCAGTATTTT. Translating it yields CASSLLTGGGTDTQYF.

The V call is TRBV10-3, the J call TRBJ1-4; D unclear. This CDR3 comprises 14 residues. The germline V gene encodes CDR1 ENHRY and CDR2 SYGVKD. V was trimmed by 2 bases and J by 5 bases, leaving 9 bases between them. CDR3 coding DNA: TGTGCCATCAGTGAGAGCTACCCCAATGAAAAACTGTTTTTT. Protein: CAISESYPNEKLFF.

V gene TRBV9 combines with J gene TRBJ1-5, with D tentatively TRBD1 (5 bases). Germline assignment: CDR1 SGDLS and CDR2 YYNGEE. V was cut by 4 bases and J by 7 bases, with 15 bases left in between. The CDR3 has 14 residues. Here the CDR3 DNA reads TGTGCCAGCAGCTTCGGAGTGGGGGAACAGCCCCAGCATTTT. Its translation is CASSFGVGEQPQHF.

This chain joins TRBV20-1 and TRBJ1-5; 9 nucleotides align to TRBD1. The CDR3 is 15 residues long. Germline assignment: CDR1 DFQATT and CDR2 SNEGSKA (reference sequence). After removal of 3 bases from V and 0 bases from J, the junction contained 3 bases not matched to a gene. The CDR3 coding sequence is TGCAGTGCTAGTACAGGGGGCCTTAGCAATCAGCCCCAGCATTTT. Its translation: CSASTGGLSNQPQHF.

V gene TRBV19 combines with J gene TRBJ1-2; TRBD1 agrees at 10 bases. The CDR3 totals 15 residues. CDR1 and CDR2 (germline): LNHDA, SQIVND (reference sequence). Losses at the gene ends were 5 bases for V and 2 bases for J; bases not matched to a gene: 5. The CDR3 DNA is TGTGCCAGTAGTTTCCGGACAGGGGGGAACTATGGCTACACCTTC. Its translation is CASSFRTGGNYGYTF.

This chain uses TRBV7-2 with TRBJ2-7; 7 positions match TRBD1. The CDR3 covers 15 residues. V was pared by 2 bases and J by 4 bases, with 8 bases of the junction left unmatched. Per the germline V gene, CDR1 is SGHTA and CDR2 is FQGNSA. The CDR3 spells CASSLSAGTAYEQYF. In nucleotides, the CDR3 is TGTGCCAGCAGCTTATCAGCCGGGACAGCGTACGAGCAGTACTTC.

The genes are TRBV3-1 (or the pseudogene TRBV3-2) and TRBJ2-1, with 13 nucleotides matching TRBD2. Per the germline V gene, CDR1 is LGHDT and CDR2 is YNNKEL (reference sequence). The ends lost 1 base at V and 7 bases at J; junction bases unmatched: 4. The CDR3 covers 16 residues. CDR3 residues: CASSQATSGRKNEQFF. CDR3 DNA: TGTGCCAGCAGCCAAGCGACTAGCGGGAGGAAAAATGAGCAGTTCTTC.

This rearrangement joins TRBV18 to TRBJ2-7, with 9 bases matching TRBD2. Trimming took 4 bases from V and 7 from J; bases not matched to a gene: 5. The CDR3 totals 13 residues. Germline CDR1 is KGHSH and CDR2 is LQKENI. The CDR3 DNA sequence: TGTGCCAGCTCACATCCGCGGGGGGGTGAGCAGTACTTC. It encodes CASSHPRGGEQYF.

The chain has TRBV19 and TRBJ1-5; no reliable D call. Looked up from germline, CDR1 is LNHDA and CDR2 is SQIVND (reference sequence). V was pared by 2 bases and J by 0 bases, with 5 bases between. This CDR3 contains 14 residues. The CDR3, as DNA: TGTGCCAGTAGTATAAGCACTAGCAATCAGCCCCAGCATTTT. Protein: CASSISTSNQPQHF.

For the CDR3, the DNA is TGTGCCAGTAGTCCCCCGCGGACGGCGGGGCCTGAAGCTTTCTTT. Amino acid sequence: CASSPPRTAGPEAFF. The chain combines TRBV19 with TRBJ1-1; weak D call: TRBD1 (5 bases). The V and J ends lost 5 bases and 6 bases respectively, with 19 bases between them. The germline V gene encodes CDR1 LNHDA and CDR2 SQIVND (reference sequence). This CDR3 contains 15 residues.

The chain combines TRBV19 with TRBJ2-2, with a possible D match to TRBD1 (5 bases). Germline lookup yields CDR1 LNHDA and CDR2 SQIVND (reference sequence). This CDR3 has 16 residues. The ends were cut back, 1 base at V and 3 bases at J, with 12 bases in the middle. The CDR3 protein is CASSIARASYTGELFF. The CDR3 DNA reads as TGTGCCAGTAGTATAGCCAGGGCATCTTACACCGGGGAGCTGTTTTTT.

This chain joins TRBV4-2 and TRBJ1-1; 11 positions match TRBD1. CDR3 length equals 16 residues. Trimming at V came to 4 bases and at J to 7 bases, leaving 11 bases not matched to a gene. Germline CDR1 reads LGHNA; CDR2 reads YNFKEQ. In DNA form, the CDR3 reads TGTGCCAGCAGCCCTTCCGGGACAGGGGGTTATGGTGAAGCTTTCTTT. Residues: CASSPSGTGGYGEAFF.

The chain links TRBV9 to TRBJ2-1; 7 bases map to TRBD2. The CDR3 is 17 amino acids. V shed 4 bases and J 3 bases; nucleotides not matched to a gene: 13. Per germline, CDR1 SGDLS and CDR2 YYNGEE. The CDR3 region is CASSPGGSGKDYNEQFF. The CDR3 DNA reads TGTGCCAGCAGCCCCGGAGGGAGCGGGAAAGACTACAATGAGCAGTTCTTC.

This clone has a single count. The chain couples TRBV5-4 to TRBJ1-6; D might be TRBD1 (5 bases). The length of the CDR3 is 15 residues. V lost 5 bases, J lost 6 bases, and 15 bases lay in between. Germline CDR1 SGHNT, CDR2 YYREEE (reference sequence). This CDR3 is CASSSGLYGNSPLHF. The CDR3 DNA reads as TGTGCCAGCAGTTCGGGGCTATACGGTAATTCACCCCTCCACTTT.

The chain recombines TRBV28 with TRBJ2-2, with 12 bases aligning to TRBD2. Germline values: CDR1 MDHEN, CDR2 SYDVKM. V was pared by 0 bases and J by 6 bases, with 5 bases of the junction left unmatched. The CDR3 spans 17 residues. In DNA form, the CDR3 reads TGTGCCAGCAGTTTATGGCGGCTAGCGGGAGGGCCCGGGGAGCTGTTTTTT. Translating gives CASSLWRLAGGPGELFF.

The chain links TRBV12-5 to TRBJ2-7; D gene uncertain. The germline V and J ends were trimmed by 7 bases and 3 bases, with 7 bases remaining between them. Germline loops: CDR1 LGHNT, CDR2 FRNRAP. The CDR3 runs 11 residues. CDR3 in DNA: TGTGCTAGTGTCTTGAGCTACGAGCAGTACTTC. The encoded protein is CASVLSYEQYF.

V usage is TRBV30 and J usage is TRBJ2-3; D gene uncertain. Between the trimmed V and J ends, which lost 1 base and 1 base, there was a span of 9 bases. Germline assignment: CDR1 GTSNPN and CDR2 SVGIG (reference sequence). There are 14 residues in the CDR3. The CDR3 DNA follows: TGTGCCTGGAGTGCTACCGCGGGCACAGATACGCAGTATTTT. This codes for CAWSATAGTDTQYF. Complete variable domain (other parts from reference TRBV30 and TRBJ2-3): SQTIHQWPATLVQPVGSPLSLECTVEGTSNPNLYWYRQAAGRGLQLLFYSVGIGQISSEVPQNLSASRPQDRQFILSSKKLLLSDSGFYLCAWSATAGTDTQYFGPGTRLTVL.

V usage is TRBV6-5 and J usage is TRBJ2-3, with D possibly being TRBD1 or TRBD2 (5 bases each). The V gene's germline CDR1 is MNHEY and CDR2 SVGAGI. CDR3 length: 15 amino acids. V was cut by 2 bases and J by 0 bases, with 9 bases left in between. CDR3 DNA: TGTGCCAGCAGTTACGGGACCACTAGCACAGATACGCAGTATTTT. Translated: CASSYGTTSTDTQYF.